This record covers a single T cell receptor (beta chain). Its antigen is still unknown. This sample is drawn from a study of OX40 agonist ivuxolimab in advanced cancers. Study-level background: With ivuxolimab, an agonistic anti-OX40 (CD134) antibody, patients were treated. Treatment received earlier with anti-PD-1, anti-PD-L1 or anti-CTLA-4 agents was allowed, and approximately 44% had some. Overall study findings and caveats: Several nonresponders also turned out to have low normalized T-cell clonal expansion.

The CDR3 is 15 residues long. V gave up 4 bases and J gave up 3 bases; unmatched junction bases: 8. The germline V gene encodes CDR1 SGHKS and CDR2 YYEKEE (reference sequence). The method was immunoSEQ multiplex PCR; TCRdb's version includes in-frame clones alone and lacks a portion of them. The sample includes 100,000 or so clones, about nine tenths of them seen just once. This chain joins TRBV5-5 and TRBJ2-7; 9 positions match TRBD2. The source was CD4+ or CD8+ T cells sorted from blood, collected in a trial of the OX40 agonist ivuxolimab. The TCR comes from an adult with an advanced solid tumor such as melanoma, head and neck, liver or kidney cancer. CDR3 region: CASSVGLALVYEQYF. The DNA of the CDR3 is TGTGCCAGCAGCGTGGGACTAGCTTTAGTCTACGAGCAGTACTTC.